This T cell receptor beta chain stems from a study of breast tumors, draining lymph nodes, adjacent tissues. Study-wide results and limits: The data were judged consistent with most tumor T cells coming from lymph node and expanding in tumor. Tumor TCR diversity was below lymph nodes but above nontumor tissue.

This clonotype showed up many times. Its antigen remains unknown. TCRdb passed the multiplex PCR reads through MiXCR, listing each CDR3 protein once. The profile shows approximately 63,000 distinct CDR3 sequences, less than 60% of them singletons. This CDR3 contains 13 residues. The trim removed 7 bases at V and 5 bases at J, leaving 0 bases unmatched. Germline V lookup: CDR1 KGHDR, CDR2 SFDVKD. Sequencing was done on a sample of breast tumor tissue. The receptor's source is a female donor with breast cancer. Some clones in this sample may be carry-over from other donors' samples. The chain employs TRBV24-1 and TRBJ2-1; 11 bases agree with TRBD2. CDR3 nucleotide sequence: TGTGCCACCAGGACTAGCGGGAACAATGAGCAGTTCTTC. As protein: CATRTSGNNEQFF.